This entry lists 3 T cell receptor beta chains sequenced from one sample in a study of T-cell memory formation after mild COVID-19. TCRdb reanalysed the 5' RACE reads using MiXCR and keeps one entry per CDR3 protein. The table records approximately 300,000 distinct CDR3 sequences, 19% of them present only once. The specimen sequenced was PBMCs or a T cell subset sorted from them (not recorded which). The receptor set was obtained from a man aged 18-30 years who had mild COVID-19 (a few samples of this study predate the infection). Cell type and time point are not known.

This clonotype was counted once. The V gene is TRBV5-1, the J gene TRBJ2-3, with TRBD2 matching 9 bases. Germline assignment: CDR1 SGHRS and CDR2 YFSETQ. The CDR3 sequence is 18 residues long. The junction had 13 bases not matched to a gene; V was cut back by 4 bases and J by 1 base. The CDR3 protein is CASSLTAWKRGGTDTQYF. In DNA, the CDR3 is TGCGCCAGCAGCCTGACCGCGTGGAAGCGGGGGGGCACAGATACGCAGTATTTT.

The chain uses TRBV5-1 and TRBJ1-2; D is uncertain. Deletions cut 2 bases from V and 1 base from J, with 9 bases between. CDR3 length: 14 residues. Germline V gene lookup returns CDR1 SGHRS and CDR2 YFSETQ. The CDR3 DNA is TGCGCCAGCAGCTTTGCCAGACTTAACTATGGCTACACCTTC. Translating gives CASSFARLNYGYTF. Using reference TRBV5-1 and TRBJ1-2 for the parts outside the CDR3, the full variable domain is KAGVTQTPRYLIKTRGQQVTLSCSPISGHRSVSWYQQTPGQGLQFLFEYFSETQRNKGNFPGRFSGRQFSNSRSEMNVSTLELGDSALYLCASSFARLNYGYTFGSGTRLTVV.

Only a few counts were recorded for this clonotype. This rearrangement joins TRBV7-8 to TRBJ2-1; 10 bases are a match to TRBD2. CDR1 and CDR2 from the germline V gene are SGHVS and FQNEAQ. CDR3 length: 17 residues. The J segment lost 5 bases and the V segment lost 1 base, leaving 8 bases of the junction unmatched. The CDR3 DNA reads TGTGCCAGCAGCTTAGATTTACTAGCGGGGAGGCACAATGAGCAGTTCTTC. Translated, it gives CASSLDLLAGRHNEQFF.